This T cell receptor beta chain was recorded in a study of regulatory T cells in long-lasting Graves disease. Study observations and caveats: There were preferences for TRBV28, TRBJ1-2 and TRBJ2-5 in persistent disease.

Germline V gives CDR1 SGHNT, CDR2 YYREEE (reference sequence). V shed 4 bases, J shed 5 bases, and the junction held 6 bases outside the gene matches. This CDR3 comprises 15 residues. The time point here: newly diagnosed GD, antithyroid drugs for less than 3 months. From RNA extracted from PBMCs, the TCR library was made. With iRepertoire HTBI primers and Arm-PCR of CDR3 regions, TCR beta libraries were built. Each CDR3 protein gets one entry after TCRdb re-called the multiplex PCR reads with MiXCR. The table includes hundreds of thousands of distinct CDR3 sequences, around 16% detected once. There are a few counts of this clonotype. Its antigen is still unknown.

The chain links TRBV5-4 to TRBJ1-2; TRBD1 aligns across 12 bases. The sequence derives from a female donor with Graves disease. The specimen comprised peripheral blood mononuclear cells (PBMCs), sampled at new diagnosis, from a patient treated with antithyroid drugs. The CDR3 loop is CASSPGQGAAYGYTF. The DNA for the CDR3 is TGTGCCAGCAGCCCGGGACAGGGGGCGGCGTATGGCTACACCTTC.